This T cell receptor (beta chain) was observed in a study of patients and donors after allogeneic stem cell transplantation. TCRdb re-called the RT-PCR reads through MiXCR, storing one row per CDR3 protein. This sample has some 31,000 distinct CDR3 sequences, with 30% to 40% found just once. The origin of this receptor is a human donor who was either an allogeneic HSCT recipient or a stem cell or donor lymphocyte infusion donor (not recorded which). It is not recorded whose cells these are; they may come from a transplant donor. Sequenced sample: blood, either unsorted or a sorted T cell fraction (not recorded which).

CDR3 DNA sequence: TGTGCCAGCAGTGACTCGGCCAGCACTGAAGCTTTCTTT. Amino acids: CASSDSASTEAFF. The chain is built from TRBV6-4 and TRBJ1-1; D not certain. The ends were cut back, 0 bases at V and 4 bases at J, with 6 bases in the middle. The CDR3 contains 13 residues. The V gene's germline CDR1 is MRHNA and CDR2 SNTAGT.